Given below is one TCR beta chain in context. Its antigen is unknown. Produced via immunoSEQ multiplex PCR; TCRdb's table is partial and in-frame only. The sample gives roughly 61,000 clones, 82% of which show up once; less than 0.55% is in the top ten. The sample originates from a study of OX40 agonist ivuxolimab in advanced cancers. Study background: The mean age was approximately 60 years, ranging from 23 to 79, with around four fifths of participants male. Overall study results and limits: Researchers did not establish what antigens the expanded peripheral T cells target.

Trimming removed 2 bases from V and 4 bases from J, with 7 bases in between. The germline CDR1 and CDR2 sequences are SGHKS and YYEKEE (reference sequence). The CDR3 spans 13 residues. The TCR originated in an adult with an advanced solid tumor such as melanoma, head and neck, liver or kidney cancer. Source: CD4+ or CD8+ T cells sorted from blood, taken in a trial of the OX40 agonist ivuxolimab. The chain carries TRBV5-5 and TRBJ2-1, with D perhaps matching TRBD2 (5 bases). The CDR3 here is CASSLTGYNEQFF. DNA for the CDR3: TGTGCCAGCAGCTTAACGGGATACAATGAGCAGTTCTTC.